This T cell receptor (beta chain) was recovered during a study of tumor-infiltrating lymphocytes in primary liver carcinoma. Points from the study as a whole: Among the pair types, tumor region pairs showed more overlap than tumor-adjacent and tumor-blood pairs.

This CDR3 comprises 17 residues. Germline-derived CDR1 and CDR2 are SGHRS and YFSETQ. V was shortened by 4 bases and J by 0 bases, with 16 bases between the two germline ends. Ten or more counts support this clonotype. The antigen is unknown. From unsorted bulk tissue weighing roughly 17-31 mg, DNA and RNA were co-extracted. The researchers produced TCR beta cDNA from approximately 0.45 ug total RNA with a constant-region primer. Investigators got TCR beta libraries out of three nested multiplex PCR rounds, done with slightly modified ARM-PCR. A C-beta reverse primer was combined with TRBV1-TRBV30 forward primers in the first two PCR rounds, and each round had about 10 cycles. TCRdb re-derived calls from the multiplex PCR reads in MiXCR, one entry per CDR3 protein. The data show about 64,000 distinct CDR3 sequences, approximately 74% seen once.

The chain couples TRBV5-1 to TRBJ2-2; no reliable D call. The sequencing sample was made of liver tumor tissue from sampling region 4. The sample's subset: tumor region T4, right-lateral pole. This sequence originates from a man aged 35 to 55 with primary liver carcinoma and hepatitis B virus infection. As DNA, the CDR3 is TGCGCCAGCAGCCCCGCCAGAGGAAACCCGAACACCGGGGAGCTGTTTTTT. Protein sequence: CASSPARGNPNTGELFF.